The source of this TCR beta chain is a study of blood T cell repertoires in COVID-19. Here immunoSEQ multiplex PCR was the method, and the copy in TCRdb shows in-frame clones only, minus some. The sample yields approximately 190,000 clones, approximately 82% seen once. The CDR3 is 16 amino acids. Germline CDR1 and CDR2: SEHNR and FQNEAQ (reference sequence). V was clipped by 0 bases and J by 6 bases; unmatched bases: 6. The sample was peripheral blood. This clonotype was sampled from a human donor with acute or convalescent COVID-19. The donor label of this sample is uncertain. The chain carries TRBV7-9 and TRBJ2-3; TRBD2 matches at 10 bases. The CDR3 DNA sequence: TGTGCCAGCAGCTTAGCTACTAGCGGGATCTTCGATACGCAGTATTTT. Translating gives CASSLATSGIFDTQYF.